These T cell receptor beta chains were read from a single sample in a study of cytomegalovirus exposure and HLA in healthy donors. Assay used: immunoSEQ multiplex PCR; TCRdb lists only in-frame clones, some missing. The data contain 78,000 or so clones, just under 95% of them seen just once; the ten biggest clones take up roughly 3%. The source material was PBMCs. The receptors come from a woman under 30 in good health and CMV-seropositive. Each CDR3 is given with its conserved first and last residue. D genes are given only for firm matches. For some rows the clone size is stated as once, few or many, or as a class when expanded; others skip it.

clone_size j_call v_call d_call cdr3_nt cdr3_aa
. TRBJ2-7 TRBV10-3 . TGTGCCATCAGTGAAGGGGCTCCCCCCGAGCAGTACTTC CAISEGAPPEQYF
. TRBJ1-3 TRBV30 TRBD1 TGTGCCTGGAGTGCCCGGGACAGGAGACGAAACACCATATATTTT CAWSARDRRRNTIYF
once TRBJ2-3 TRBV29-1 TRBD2 TGCAGCGGTGCGGGGGGCCTCAGCACAGATACGCAGTATTTT CSGAGGLSTDTQYF
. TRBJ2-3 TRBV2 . TGTGCCAGCAGTGATGGCAGGACTAGCACAGATACGCAGTATTTT CASSDGRTSTDTQYF
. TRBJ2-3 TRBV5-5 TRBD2 TGTGCCAGCTTGGGAACTAGCGGGGGCACAGATACGCAGTATTTT CASLGTSGGTDTQYF
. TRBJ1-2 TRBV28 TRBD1 TGTGCCAGCAGTTTATGGGGGACAGCAAACTATGGCTACACCTTC CASSLWGTANYGYTF
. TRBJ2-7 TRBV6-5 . TGTGCCAGCAGTTACTCCGGCGAGGTTACCTACGAGCAGTACTTC CASSYSGEVTYEQYF
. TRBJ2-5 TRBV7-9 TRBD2 TGTGCCAGCAGCCTCGGGACTAGCGGGGTTGAAGAGACCCAGTACTTC CASSLGTSGVEETQYF
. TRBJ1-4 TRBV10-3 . TGTGCCACCTCGGACGGGGCTAATGAAAAACTGTTTTTT CATSDGANEKLFF
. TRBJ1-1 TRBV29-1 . TGCAGCGCTACGACTCGATGGGGGGACACTGAAGCTTTCTTT CSATTRWGDTEAFF
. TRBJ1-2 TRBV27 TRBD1 TGTGCCAGCAGTTTAATCGGGACAGGGGCGCCCGGCTACACCTTC CASSLIGTGAPGYTF
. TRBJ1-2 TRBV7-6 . TGTGCCAGCAGCTACGCCCCCCGGCAGGGTCATGGCTACACCTTC CASSYAPRQGHGYTF
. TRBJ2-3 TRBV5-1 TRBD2 TGCGCCAGCAGCTTGGGGGGACTAGAAGCAGATACGCAGTATTTT CASSLGGLEADTQYF
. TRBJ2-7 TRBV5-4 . TGTGCCAGCAGCTTGGACCCCGGGGCCTACGAGCAGTACTTC CASSLDPGAYEQYF
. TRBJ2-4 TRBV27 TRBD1 TGTGCCAGCAGCCACCGGACAGGGGGCGGGGACATTCAGTACTTC CASSHRTGGGDIQYF
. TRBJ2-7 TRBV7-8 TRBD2 TGTGCCAGCACCACCCTGACTAGCGTTGACTACGAGCAGTACTTC CASTTLTSVDYEQYF
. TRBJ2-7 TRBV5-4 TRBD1 TGTGCCAGCAGCGGTAGGACAGGGTACGAGCAGTACTTC CASSGRTGYEQYF
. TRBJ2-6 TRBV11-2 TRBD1 TGTGCCAGCAGCTTAGGCAGGGGGCCGGGCTCTGGGGCCAACGTCCTGACTTTC CASSLGRGPGSGANVLTF
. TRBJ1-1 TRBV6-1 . TGTGCCAGCAGTGAAAAACAGGGTCTCACTGAAGCTTTCTTT CASSEKQGLTEAFF
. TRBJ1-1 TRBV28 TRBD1 TGTGCCAGCAGTTCACCGACAGGGTCGGACACTGAAGCTTTCTTT CASSSPTGSDTEAFF
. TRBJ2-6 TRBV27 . TGTGCCAGCAGTCTCCTGACGCGGGGCAGGCCGTCTCTTACGGCCAACGTCCTGACTTTC CASSLLTRGRPSLTANVLTF
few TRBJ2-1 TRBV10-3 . TGTGCCATCAGCCGGTATAGCGATGAGCAGTTCTTC CAISRYSDEQFF
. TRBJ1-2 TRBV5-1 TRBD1 TGCGCCAGCAGCTCGACAGGGGAACACTATGGCTACACCTTC CASSSTGEHYGYTF
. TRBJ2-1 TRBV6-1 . TGTGCCAGCAGTGATCGGGGATCCTCCTACAATGAGCAGTTCTTC CASSDRGSSYNEQFF
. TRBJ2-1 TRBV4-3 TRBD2 TGCGCCAGCAGCCCAGGTAGCGGGACCTACAATGAGCAGTTCTTC CASSPGSGTYNEQFF
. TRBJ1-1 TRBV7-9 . TGTGCCAGCAGCTTAGTCGCAGGGGTGGCTGAAGCTTTCTTT CASSLVAGVAEAFF
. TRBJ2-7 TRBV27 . TGTGCCAGCAGCCCCCTCCACTGTCGGGGATCTTTCTACGAGCAGTACTTC CASSPLHCRGSFYEQYF
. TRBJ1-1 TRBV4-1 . TGCGCCAGCAGCCGCACCCTTTCAGGTGCGGGGAAAGCTTTCTTT CASSRTLSGAGKAFF
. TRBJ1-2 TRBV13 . TGTGCCAGCAGCTCGGGCCAGGGGTATGGCTACACCTTC CASSSGQGYGYTF
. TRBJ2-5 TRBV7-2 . TGTGCCAGCAGCGGAGGGAACCAAGAGACCCAGTACTTC CASSGGNQETQYF
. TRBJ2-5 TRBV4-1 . TGCGCCAGCAGCCTTTCTGGCGTTCAGGGGAACCAAGAGACCCAGTACTTC CASSLSGVQGNQETQYF
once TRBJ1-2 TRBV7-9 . TGTGCCAGCAGCTTACTGACAGGACCAGCTAACTATGGCTACACCTTC CASSLLTGPANYGYTF
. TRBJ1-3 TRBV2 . TGTGCCAGCAATCTTGACAAGGCCTCTGGAAACACCATATATTTT CASNLDKASGNTIYF
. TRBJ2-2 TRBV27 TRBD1 TGTGCCAGCAAGTTAACAGGGGCCGCCGGGGAGCTGTTTTTT CASKLTGAAGELFF
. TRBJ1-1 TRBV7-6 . TGTGCCAGCAGCTTACGGGGGACTGAAGCTTTCTTT CASSLRGTEAFF
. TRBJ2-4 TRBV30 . TGTGCCTGGAATCCTGACATCGGTAACATTCAGTACTTC CAWNPDIGNIQYF
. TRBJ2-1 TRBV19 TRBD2 TGTGCCAGTAAACTAGCGGGAACCAATGAGCAGTTCTTC CASKLAGTNEQFF
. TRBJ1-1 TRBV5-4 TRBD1 TGTGCCAGCAGCTTCCCCAGGGGGCGCGGAATCTCGAACACTGAAGCTTTCTTT CASSFPRGRGISNTEAFF
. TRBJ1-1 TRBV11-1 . TGTGCCAGCAGCTTATCGCGGGGCACTGAAGCTTTCTTT CASSLSRGTEAFF
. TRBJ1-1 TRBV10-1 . TGCGCCAGCAGTGACACAGGGACGAACACTGAAGCTTTCTTT CASSDTGTNTEAFF
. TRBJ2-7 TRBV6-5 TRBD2 TGTGCCAGCAGTTATCTAAACCTAGCGGGAGGCTCCGAGCAGTACTTC CASSYLNLAGGSEQYF
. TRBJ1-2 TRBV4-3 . TGCGCCAGCAGCCAAGATCCCGGGGCTAACTATGGCTACACCTTC CASSQDPGANYGYTF
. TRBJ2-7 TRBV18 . TGTGCCAGCTCACCACCAATGGTGAGCGAGCAGTACTTC CASSPPMVSEQYF
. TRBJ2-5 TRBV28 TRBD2 TGTGCCAGCAGTCACGGGGGGGCGGATCAAGAGACCCAGTACTTC CASSHGGADQETQYF
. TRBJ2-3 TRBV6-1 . TGTGCCAGCAGTGACGGCGGCGCGACAGATACGCAGTATTTT CASSDGGATDTQYF
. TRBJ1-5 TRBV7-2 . TGTGCCAGCAGCTTAAGGTCGGGGTCAACCCTTCAGCCCCAGCATTTT CASSLRSGSTLQPQHF